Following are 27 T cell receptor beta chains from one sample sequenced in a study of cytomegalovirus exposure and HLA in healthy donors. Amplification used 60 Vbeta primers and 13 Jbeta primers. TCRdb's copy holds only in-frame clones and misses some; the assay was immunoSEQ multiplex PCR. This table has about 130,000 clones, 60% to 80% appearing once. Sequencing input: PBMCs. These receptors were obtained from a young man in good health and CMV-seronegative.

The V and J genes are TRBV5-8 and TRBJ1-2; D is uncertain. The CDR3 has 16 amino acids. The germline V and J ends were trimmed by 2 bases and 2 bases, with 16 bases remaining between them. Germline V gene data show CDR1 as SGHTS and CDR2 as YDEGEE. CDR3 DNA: TGTGCCAGCAGCTTAAGCGGGGATTATTCGAACTATGGCTACACCTTC. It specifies CASSLSGDYSNYGYTF. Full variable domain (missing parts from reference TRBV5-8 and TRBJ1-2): EAGVTQSPTHLIKTRGQQATLRCSPISGHTSVYWYQQALGLGLQFLLWYDEGEERNRGNFPPRFSGRQFPNYSSELNVNALELEDSALYLCASSLSGDYSNYGYTFGSGTRLTVV.

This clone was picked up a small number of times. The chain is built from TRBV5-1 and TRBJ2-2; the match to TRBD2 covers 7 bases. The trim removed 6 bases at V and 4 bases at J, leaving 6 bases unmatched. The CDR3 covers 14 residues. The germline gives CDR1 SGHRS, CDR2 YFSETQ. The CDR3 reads CASIDPGGTGELFF. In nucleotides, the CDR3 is TGCGCCAGCATCGACCCGGGGGGCACCGGGGAGCTGTTTTTT.

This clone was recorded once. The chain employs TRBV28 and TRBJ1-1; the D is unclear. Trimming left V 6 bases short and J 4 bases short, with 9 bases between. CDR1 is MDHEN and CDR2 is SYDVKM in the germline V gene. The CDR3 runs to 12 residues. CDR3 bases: TGTGCCAGCAGAATCCTAGGCACTGAAGCTTTCTTT. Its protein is CASRILGTEAFF.

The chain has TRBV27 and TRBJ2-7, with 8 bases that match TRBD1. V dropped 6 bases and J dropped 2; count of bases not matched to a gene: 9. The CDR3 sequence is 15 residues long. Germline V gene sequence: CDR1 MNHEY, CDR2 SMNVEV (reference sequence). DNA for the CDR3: TGTGCCAGCAGCTCGAACGGACAGGGTCCCTACGAGCAGTACTTC. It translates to CASSSNGQGPYEQYF.

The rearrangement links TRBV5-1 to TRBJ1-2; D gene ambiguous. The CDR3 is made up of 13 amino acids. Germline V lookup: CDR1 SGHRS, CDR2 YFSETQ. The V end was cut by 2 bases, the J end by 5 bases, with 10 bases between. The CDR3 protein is CASSFGSGYGYTF. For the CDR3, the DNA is TGCGCCAGCAGCTTCGGTTCCGGTTATGGCTACACCTTC.

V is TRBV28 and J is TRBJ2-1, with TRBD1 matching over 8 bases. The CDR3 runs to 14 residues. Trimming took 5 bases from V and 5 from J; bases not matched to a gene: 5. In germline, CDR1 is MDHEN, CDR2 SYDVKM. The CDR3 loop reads CASSQRTGHNEQFF. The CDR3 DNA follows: TGTGCCAGCAGTCAGAGGACAGGGCACAATGAGCAGTTCTTC.

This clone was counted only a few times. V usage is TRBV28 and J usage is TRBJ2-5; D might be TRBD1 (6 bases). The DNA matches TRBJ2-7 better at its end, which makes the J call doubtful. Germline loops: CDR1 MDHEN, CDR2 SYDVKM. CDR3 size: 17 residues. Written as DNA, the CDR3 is TGTGCCAGCAGTTTAGGGGGCCGGGGCCTGACCACCTACGAGCAGTACTTC. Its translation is CASSLGGRGLTTYEQYF.

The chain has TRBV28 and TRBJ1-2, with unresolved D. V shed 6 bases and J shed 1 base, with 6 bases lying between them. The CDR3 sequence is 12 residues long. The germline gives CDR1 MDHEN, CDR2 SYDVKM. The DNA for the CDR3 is TGTGCCAGCAGACTGAGTAACTATGGCTACACCTTC. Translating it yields CASRLSNYGYTF.

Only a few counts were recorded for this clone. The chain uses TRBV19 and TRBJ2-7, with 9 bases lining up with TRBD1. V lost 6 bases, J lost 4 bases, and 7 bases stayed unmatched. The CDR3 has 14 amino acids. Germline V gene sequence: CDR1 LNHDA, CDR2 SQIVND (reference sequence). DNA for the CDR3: TGTGCCAGTAGCAGGGGGACAGGGATTTACGAGCAGTACTTC. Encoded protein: CASSRGTGIYEQYF. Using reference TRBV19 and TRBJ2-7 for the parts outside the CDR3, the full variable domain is DGGITQSPKYLFRKEGQNVTLSCEQNLNHDAMYWYRQDPGQGLRLIYYSQIVNDFQKGDIAEGYSVSREKKESFPLTVTSAQKNPTAFYLCASSRGTGIYEQYFGPGTRLTVT.

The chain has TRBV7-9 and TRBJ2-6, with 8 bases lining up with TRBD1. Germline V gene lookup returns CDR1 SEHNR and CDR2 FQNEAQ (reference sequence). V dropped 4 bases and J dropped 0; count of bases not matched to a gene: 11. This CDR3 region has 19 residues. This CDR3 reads CASSSNTGTGSSGANVLTF. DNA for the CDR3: TGTGCCAGCAGCTCCAACACCGGGACAGGAAGCTCTGGGGCCAACGTCCTGACTTTC. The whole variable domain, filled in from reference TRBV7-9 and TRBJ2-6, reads DTGVSQNPRHKITKRGQNVTFRCDPISEHNRLYWYRQTLGQGPEFLTYFQNEAQLEKSRLLSDRFSAERPKGSFSTLEIQRTEQGDSAMYLCASSSNTGTGSSGANVLTFGAGSRLTVL.

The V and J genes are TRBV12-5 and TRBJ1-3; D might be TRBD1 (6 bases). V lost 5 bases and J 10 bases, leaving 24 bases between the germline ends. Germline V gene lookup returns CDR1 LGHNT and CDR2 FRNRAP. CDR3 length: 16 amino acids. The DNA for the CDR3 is TGTGCTAGTGGTCCCGCCCCCGACAGGTTCGGGAGGACCATATATTTT. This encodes CASGPAPDRFGRTIYF.

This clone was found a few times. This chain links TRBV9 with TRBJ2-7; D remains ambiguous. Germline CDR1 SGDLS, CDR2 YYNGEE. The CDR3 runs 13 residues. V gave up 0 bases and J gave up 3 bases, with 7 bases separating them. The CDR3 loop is CASSVGLVYEQYF. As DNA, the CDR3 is TGTGCCAGCAGCGTAGGACTCGTCTACGAGCAGTACTTC.

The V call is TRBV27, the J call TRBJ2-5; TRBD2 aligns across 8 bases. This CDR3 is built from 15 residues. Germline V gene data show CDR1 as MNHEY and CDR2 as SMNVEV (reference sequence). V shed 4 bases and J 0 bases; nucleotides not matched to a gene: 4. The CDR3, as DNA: TGTGCCAGCAGTTCGTATAGCGGGGACCAAGAGACCCAGTACTTC. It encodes CASSSYSGDQETQYF.

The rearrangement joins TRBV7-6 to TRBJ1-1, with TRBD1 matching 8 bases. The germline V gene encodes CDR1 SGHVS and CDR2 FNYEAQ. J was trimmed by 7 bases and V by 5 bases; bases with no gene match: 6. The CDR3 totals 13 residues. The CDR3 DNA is TGTGCCAGCAGCGACGGACAGGGTATTGAAGCTTTCTTT. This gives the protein CASSDGQGIEAFF.

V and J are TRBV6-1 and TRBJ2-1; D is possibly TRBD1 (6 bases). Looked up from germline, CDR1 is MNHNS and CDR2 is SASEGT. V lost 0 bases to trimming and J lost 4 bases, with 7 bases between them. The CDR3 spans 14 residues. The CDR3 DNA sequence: TGTGCCAGCAGTGAAGCGCAGGGGTACAATGAGCAGTTCTTC. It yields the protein CASSEAQGYNEQFF.

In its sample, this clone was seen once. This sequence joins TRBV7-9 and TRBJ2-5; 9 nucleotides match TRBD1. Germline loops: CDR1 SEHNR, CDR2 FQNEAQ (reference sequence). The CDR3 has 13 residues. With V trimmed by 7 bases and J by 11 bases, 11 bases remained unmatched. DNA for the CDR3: TGTGCCAGCACCCGGGACAGGGTGGGTGAGCAGTACTTC. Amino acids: CASTRDRVGEQYF.

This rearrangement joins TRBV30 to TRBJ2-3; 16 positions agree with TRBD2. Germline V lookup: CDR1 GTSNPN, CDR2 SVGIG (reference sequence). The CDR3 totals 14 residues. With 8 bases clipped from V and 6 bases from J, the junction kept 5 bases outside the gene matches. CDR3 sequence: CARGLAGGPDTQYF. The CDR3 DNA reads TGTGCCCGGGGACTAGCGGGGGGGCCGGATACGCAGTATTTT.

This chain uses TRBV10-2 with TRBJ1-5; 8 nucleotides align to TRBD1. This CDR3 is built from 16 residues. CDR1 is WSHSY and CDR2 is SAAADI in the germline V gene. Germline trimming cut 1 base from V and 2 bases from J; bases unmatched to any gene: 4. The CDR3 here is CASSELQGGGNQPQHF. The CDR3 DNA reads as TGCGCCAGCAGTGAGTTACAGGGGGGAGGCAATCAGCCCCAGCATTTT.

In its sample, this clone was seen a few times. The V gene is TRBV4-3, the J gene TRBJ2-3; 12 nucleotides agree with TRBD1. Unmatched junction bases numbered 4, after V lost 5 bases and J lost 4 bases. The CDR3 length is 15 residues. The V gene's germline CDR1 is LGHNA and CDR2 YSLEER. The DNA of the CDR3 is TGCGCCAGCAGCTCCGGGACAGGGGGCCCAGATACGCAGTATTTT. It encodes CASSSGTGGPDTQYF.

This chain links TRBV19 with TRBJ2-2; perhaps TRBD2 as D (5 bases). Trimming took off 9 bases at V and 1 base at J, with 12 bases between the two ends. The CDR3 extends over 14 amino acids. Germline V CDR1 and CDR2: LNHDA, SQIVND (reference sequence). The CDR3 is CASGLRGNTGELFF. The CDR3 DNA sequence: TGTGCCAGCGGGCTCCGGGGGAACACCGGGGAGCTGTTTTTT.

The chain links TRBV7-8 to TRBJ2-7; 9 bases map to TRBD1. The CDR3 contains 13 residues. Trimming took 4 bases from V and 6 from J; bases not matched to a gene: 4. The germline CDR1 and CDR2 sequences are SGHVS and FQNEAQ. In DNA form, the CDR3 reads TGTGCCAGCAGCTCAGGGACAGGGATCGAGCAGTACTTC. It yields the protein CASSSGTGIEQYF.

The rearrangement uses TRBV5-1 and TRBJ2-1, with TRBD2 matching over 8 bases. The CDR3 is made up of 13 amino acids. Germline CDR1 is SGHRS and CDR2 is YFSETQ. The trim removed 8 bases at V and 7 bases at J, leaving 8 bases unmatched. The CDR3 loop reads CASRDGGANEQFF. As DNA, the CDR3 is TGCGCCAGTCGCGACGGGGGGGCAAATGAGCAGTTCTTC.

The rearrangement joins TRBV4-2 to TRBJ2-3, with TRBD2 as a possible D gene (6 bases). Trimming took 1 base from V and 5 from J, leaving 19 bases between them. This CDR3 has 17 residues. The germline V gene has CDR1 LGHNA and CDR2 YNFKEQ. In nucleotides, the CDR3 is TGTGCCAGCAGCCAAGTTGTGCTCGGCGGGGAAGGAGATACGCAGTATTTT. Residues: CASSQVVLGGEGDTQYF.

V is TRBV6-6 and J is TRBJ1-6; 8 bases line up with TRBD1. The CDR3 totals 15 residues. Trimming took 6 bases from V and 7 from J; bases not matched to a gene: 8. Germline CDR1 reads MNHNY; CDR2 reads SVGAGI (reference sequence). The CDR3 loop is CASRNPTGGNSPLHF. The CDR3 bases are TGTGCCAGCAGAAACCCCACAGGGGGGAATTCACCCCTCCACTTT.

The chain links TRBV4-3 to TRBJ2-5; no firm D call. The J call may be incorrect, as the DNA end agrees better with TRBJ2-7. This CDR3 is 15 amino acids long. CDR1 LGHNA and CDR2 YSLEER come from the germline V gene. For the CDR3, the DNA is TGCGCCAGCAGCCAAGATAGGAACAGTCTCTACGAGCAGTACTTC. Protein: CASSQDRNSLYEQYF.

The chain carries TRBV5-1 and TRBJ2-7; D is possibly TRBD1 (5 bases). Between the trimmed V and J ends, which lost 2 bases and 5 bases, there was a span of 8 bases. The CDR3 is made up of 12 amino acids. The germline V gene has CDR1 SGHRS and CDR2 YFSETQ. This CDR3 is CASSFTGDEQYF. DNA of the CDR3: TGCGCCAGCAGCTTTACAGGTGACGAGCAGTACTTC.

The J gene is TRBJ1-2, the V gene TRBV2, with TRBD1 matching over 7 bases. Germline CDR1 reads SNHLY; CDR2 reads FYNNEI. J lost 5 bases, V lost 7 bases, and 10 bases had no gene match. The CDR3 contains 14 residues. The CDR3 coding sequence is TGTGCCAGCAACCTTTTCGGGACAGAGTATGGCTACACCTTC. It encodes CASNLFGTEYGYTF.